A single sample is the source of the 8 T cell receptor beta chains below, sequenced in a study of blood T cell repertoires in COVID-19. Generated by immunoSEQ multiplex PCR, the TCRdb table keeps only in-frame clones and is missing some. The sample records 350,000 to 400,000 clones, 80% to 90% being singletons. Sample: peripheral blood. Receptor source: a woman in her fifties or sixties with COVID-19, enrolled during active disease.

This chain uses TRBV7-9 with TRBJ1-2; D perhaps matches TRBD1 (6 bases). This CDR3 comprises 15 residues. Trimming stripped 5 bases from V and 4 bases from J, with 17 bases between. The germline V gene has CDR1 SEHNR and CDR2 FQNEAQ (reference sequence). The CDR3 here is CASSRPGALFYGYTF. The CDR3 coding sequence is TGTGCCAGCAGCCGCCCAGGGGCTTTGTTCTATGGCTACACCTTC.

The chain is built from TRBV15 and TRBJ2-3; 15 bases match TRBD2. Trimming removed 1 base from V and 5 bases from J; junction bases left unmatched: 7. This CDR3 has 18 amino acids. Germline V gene data show CDR1 as LNHNV and CDR2 as YYDKDF (reference sequence). The CDR3, as DNA: TGTGCCACCAGCAGAGCAAAGGGACTAGCGGGGGGACGAGATACGCAGTATTTT. This encodes CATSRAKGLAGGRDTQYF.

The chain couples TRBV7-9 to TRBJ2-1; 9 bases align to TRBD2. Germline CDR1 SEHNR, CDR2 FQNEAQ (reference sequence). V lost 1 base, J lost 8 bases, and 6 bases stayed unmatched. This CDR3 region has 15 residues. CDR3: CASSLGGGAVDEQFF. CDR3 coding DNA: TGTGCCAGCAGCTTAGGCGGGGGGGCCGTAGATGAGCAGTTCTTC.

The chain is built from TRBV9 and TRBJ2-2, with TRBD2 matching over 9 bases. The CDR3 extends over 16 amino acids. CDR1 and CDR2 from the germline V gene are SGDLS and YYNGEE. J was trimmed by 2 bases and V by 2 bases; bases with no gene match: 4. The CDR3 spells CASSVGSGGNTGELFF. CDR3 nucleotides: TGTGCCAGCAGCGTTGGTAGCGGGGGAAACACCGGGGAGCTGTTTTTT.

The genes are TRBV7-9 and TRBJ2-7; D is perhaps TRBD1 (6 bases). The CDR3 is 12 residues long. Trimming took off 5 bases at V and 5 bases at J, with 10 bases between the two ends. The germline gives CDR1 SEHNR, CDR2 FQNEAQ (reference sequence). CDR3 in DNA: TGTGCCAGCAGCCCGACAGGTCACGAGCAGTACTTC. Its translation: CASSPTGHEQYF.

J is TRBJ2-5 and V is TRBV5-1, with D possibly matching TRBD1 (7 bases). CDR1 and CDR2 from the germline V gene are SGHRS and YFSETQ. V lost 0 bases and J 4 bases, leaving 13 bases between the germline ends. There are 15 residues in the CDR3. The CDR3 DNA follows: TGCGCCAGCAGCTTGGCCGGGCAGGGGGGAGAGACCCAGTACTTC. This encodes CASSLAGQGGETQYF.

The gene calls are TRBV7-2 and TRBJ1-6, with 7 bases fitting TRBD1. The CDR3 loop spans 15 amino acids. Germline CDR1 and CDR2: SGHTA and FQGNSA. Trimming took 5 bases from V and 4 from J; bases not matched to a gene: 5. The CDR3 DNA is TGTGCCAGCAGCACCCACAGGGGATATAATTCACCCCTCCACTTT. Translated, it gives CASSTHRGYNSPLHF.

The chain is built from TRBV7-9 and TRBJ1-2; possible D gene TRBD1, 5 bases. This CDR3 region has 15 residues. V was trimmed by 3 bases and J by 6 bases, leaving 17 bases between them. Germline CDR1 is SEHNR and CDR2 is FQNEAQ (reference sequence). The CDR3 coding sequence is TGTGCCAGCAGCTTGGTCCTCCAGGGAATTGATGGCTACACCTTC. Translating gives CASSLVLQGIDGYTF.